These 28 T cell receptor beta chains originate from one sample sequenced in a study of T cell responses to AZD1222 COVID-19 vaccine (dated by TCRdb to 2020 to 2023). Library construction relied on the immunoSEQ multiplex PCR assay. The table was pulled from immuneACCESS by TCRdb, which kept in-frame rearrangements only. Such tables lose some clones; where checked, under half of the loss comes from unresolved V genes, and the rest has no known cause. This sample comprises about 130,000 clones, around 84% of them detected only once. The top ten clonotypes cover roughly 12% of the sample. Explained via the paper, the time point label denotes: baseline before first vaccination. The sample consisted of peripheral blood, taken on day 0 of AZD1222 vaccination. The receptors come from an adult in good health.

The chain employs TRBV5-8 and TRBJ2-3; 9 bases are a match to TRBD1. The V and J ends lost 6 bases and 5 bases, in that order; junction bases with no gene match: 13. Germline V gene sequence: CDR1 SGHTS, CDR2 YDEGEE. This CDR3 spans 16 amino acids. The CDR3: CASKAGTGMFGDTQYF. The DNA of the CDR3 is TGTGCCAGCAAAGCCGGGACAGGGATGTTCGGAGATACGCAGTATTTT.

The rearrangement links TRBV6-5 to TRBJ1-1, with 7 bases matching TRBD1. In germline, CDR1 is MNHEY, CDR2 SVGAGI. The CDR3 loop spans 14 amino acids. The ends lost 6 bases at V and 10 bases at J; junction bases unmatched: 14. CDR3 nucleotide sequence: TGTGCCAGCAGCCCCCTGGACAGGAAAAATACAGCTTTCTTT. Its protein is CASSPLDRKNTAFF.

The chain couples TRBV6-5 to TRBJ1-2, with D perhaps TRBD1 (5 bases). Looked up from germline, CDR1 is MNHEY and CDR2 is SVGAGI. This CDR3 has 15 residues. Trimming removed 6 bases from V and 6 bases from J, with 20 bases in between. The CDR3 sequence is CASRTPAGTGHGYTF. The DNA for the CDR3 is TGTGCCAGCAGGACCCCCGCCGGGACGGGACATGGCTACACCTTC.

With regard to this clone: The junction departs from germline at one end; a sequencing error may be responsible. The chain joins TRBV14 to TRBJ2-7; D is perhaps TRBD2 (6 bases). The CDR3 contains 13 residues. Germline CDR1 reads SGHDN; CDR2 reads FVKESK. This chain's CDR3 is CASSHSSGGVLHF. The CDR3 DNA reads as TGTGCCAGCAGCCATTCCTCTGGAGGGGTCCTCCACTTC. Full variable domain (remainder filled in from reference TRBV14 and TRBJ2-7): EAGVTQFPSHSVIEKGQTVTLRCDPISGHDNLYWYRRVMGKEIKFLLHFVKESKQDESGMPNNRFLAERTGGTYSTLKVQPAELEDSGVYFCASSHSSGGVLHFGPGTRLTVT.

The chain couples TRBV19 to TRBJ2-1, with 8 bases identical to TRBD2. Losses at the gene ends were 3 bases for V and 4 bases for J; bases not matched to a gene: 5. The CDR3 sequence is 15 residues long. Germline-derived CDR1 and CDR2 are LNHDA and SQIVND (reference sequence). Written as DNA, the CDR3 is TGTGCCAGTAGTATTAGCGGGATTTCTTACAATGAGCAGTTCTTC. Translation: CASSISGISYNEQFF. The full variable domain, completed using reference TRBV19 and TRBJ2-1, is DGGITQSPKYLFRKEGQNVTLSCEQNLNHDAMYWYRQDPGQGLRLIYYSQIVNDFQKGDIAEGYSVSREKKESFPLTVTSAQKNPTAFYLCASSISGISYNEQFFGPGTRLTVL.

The V and J genes are TRBV2 and TRBJ2-1; TRBD2 is a possible D gene (6 bases). CDR1 and CDR2 (germline): SNHLY, FYNNEI. V lost 6 bases, J lost 8 bases, and 8 bases lay in between. This CDR3 is built from 11 residues. The DNA for the CDR3 is TGTGCCAGCAGCTGGGAGGATGAGCAGTTCTTC. Protein sequence: CASSWEDEQFF.

About this clone itself: An end of the junction does not agree with germline; a read error may underlie this. The CDR3: CASSGITGNTIYF. The CDR3 DNA sequence: TGTGCCAGCAGTGGAATCACTGGGAACACCATATATTTT. The V and J genes are TRBV6-1 and TRBJ1-3; D not resolved. This CDR3 region has 13 residues. Germline values: CDR1 MNHNS, CDR2 SASEGT.

As to this clone: The same CDR3 can be traced to other DNA sequences in this sample. The chain couples TRBV19 to TRBJ1-5, with a tentative D call TRBD1 (5 bases). The V gene lost 1 base and the J gene lost 6 bases, with 10 bases spanning the gap. CDR3 length equals 14 residues. Germline CDR1 and CDR2: LNHDA and SQIVND (reference sequence). The CDR3: CASSIGTGGQPQHF. The CDR3 bases are TGTGCCAGTAGTATAGGAACAGGCGGTCAGCCCCAGCATTTT. Complete variable domain (other parts from reference TRBV19 and TRBJ1-5): DGGITQSPKYLFRKEGQNVTLSCEQNLNHDAMYWYRQDPGQGLRLIYYSQIVNDFQKGDIAEGYSVSREKKESFPLTVTSAQKNPTAFYLCASSIGTGGQPQHFGDGTRLSIL.

J is TRBJ1-3 and V is TRBV2, with D uncertain. V lost 5 bases to trimming and J lost 4 bases, with 12 bases between them. The length of the CDR3 is 14 residues. CDR1 is SNHLY, CDR2 FYNNEI, per germline. The CDR3 loop reads CASSPLGPGNTIYF. CDR3 sequence (DNA): TGTGCCAGCAGTCCCTTAGGGCCGGGAAACACCATATATTTT.

The chain couples TRBV5-1 to TRBJ1-2, with TRBD1 matching 8 bases. CDR1 is SGHRS, CDR2 YFSETQ, per germline. CDR3 length: 14 amino acids. V was clipped by 5 bases and J by 5 bases; unmatched bases: 8. The CDR3 region is CASSPGQGEYGYTF. CDR3 sequence (DNA): TGCGCCAGCAGTCCCGGACAGGGTGAATATGGCTACACCTTC.

The chain links TRBV19 to TRBJ2-3; TRBD2 is a possible D gene (5 bases). Germline-derived CDR1 and CDR2 are LNHDA and SQIVND (reference sequence). The V end lost 7 bases, the J end lost 2 bases, and 13 bases lay between the germline ends. The CDR3 runs 14 residues. The DNA for the CDR3 is TGTGCCAGTACGATCCCGGGGAACACAGATACGCAGTATTTT. Encoded protein: CASTIPGNTDTQYF.

The chain carries TRBV9 and TRBJ2-5, with D possibly being TRBD1 (6 bases). The CDR3 totals 15 residues. V lost 0 bases to trimming and J lost 2 bases, with 11 bases between them. Germline V CDR1 and CDR2: SGDLS, YYNGEE. The CDR3 DNA follows: TGTGCCAGCAGCGTAGGTGGGGGCCGGCAAGAGACCCAGTACTTC. It translates to CASSVGGGRQETQYF.

J is TRBJ2-2 and V is TRBV18; 7 bases match TRBD2. Germline V gene sequence: CDR1 KGHSH, CDR2 LQKENI. This CDR3 has 17 residues. Trimming at V came to 1 base and at J to 4 bases, leaving 9 bases not matched to a gene. DNA of the CDR3: TGTGCCAGCTCACCACGGGCTCTAGCGGCAACCACCGGGGAGCTGTTTTTT. Protein sequence: CASSPRALAATTGELFF.

The rearrangement joins TRBV27 to TRBJ2-3; 9 bases map to TRBD2. The CDR3 has 16 amino acids. Germline V lookup: CDR1 MNHEY, CDR2 SMNVEV (reference sequence). With V trimmed by 5 bases and J by 1 base, 7 bases remained unmatched. This CDR3 reads CASSPGVAGGTDTQYF. The CDR3 DNA reads TGTGCCAGCAGTCCCGGGGTAGCGGGGGGCACAGATACGCAGTATTTT.

This chain joins TRBV5-1 and TRBJ2-7; 9 bases match TRBD1. Germline V gives CDR1 SGHRS, CDR2 YFSETQ. J was trimmed by 0 bases and V by 4 bases; bases with no gene match: 8. The CDR3 runs 16 residues. In DNA form, the CDR3 reads TGCGCCAGCAGCCTAGGGACAGGGAAGAGCTCCTACGAGCAGTACTTC. Translating it yields CASSLGTGKSSYEQYF.

This chain links TRBV6-2 or TRBV6-3 with TRBJ2-3, with D uncertain. Germline CDR1 reads MNHEY; CDR2 reads SVGEGT. V was trimmed by 2 bases and J by 4 bases, leaving 7 bases between them. The CDR3 loop spans 13 amino acids. CDR3 amino acids: CASSYRPPDTQYF. As DNA, the CDR3 is TGTGCCAGCAGTTACCGTCCCCCAGATACGCAGTATTTT.

This clone is a singleton in its sample. This chain connects TRBV6-5 to TRBJ1-2; D remains unclear. The CDR3 extends over 14 amino acids. Trimming removed 9 bases from V and 9 bases from J, with 23 bases in between. The germline CDR1 and CDR2 sequences are MNHEY and SVGAGI. The CDR3 is CASTIEPMIMSYTF. The CDR3 DNA reads TGTGCCAGTACTATCGAACCAATGATTATGAGCTACACCTTC.

The V call is TRBV12-3 or TRBV12-4, the J call TRBJ1-2, with D possibly TRBD1 on 6 matching bases. The length of the CDR3 is 11 residues. Trimming shortened V by 6 bases and J by 7 bases, and 9 bases separated the two germline ends. CDR3 region: CASRSGAGYTF. The CDR3 DNA reads as TGTGCCAGCAGGTCAGGGGCTGGCTACACCTTC.

V is TRBV19 and J is TRBJ2-1, with 8 bases matching TRBD1. The germline V gene has CDR1 LNHDA and CDR2 SQIVND (reference sequence). The V gene end was trimmed by 4 bases and the J gene end by 10 bases; junction bases not matched to a gene: 9. The CDR3 contains 14 residues. The CDR3 spells CASSTTDRVIEQFF. CDR3 DNA: TGTGCCAGTAGTACCACGGACAGGGTCATCGAGCAGTTCTTC.

The chain couples TRBV7-9 to TRBJ1-5, with 8 positions matching TRBD1. Germline V lookup: CDR1 SEHNR, CDR2 FQNEAQ (reference sequence). The CDR3 totals 13 residues. Trimming took 7 bases from V and 7 from J; bases not matched to a gene: 6. The CDR3 is CASTTDRAQPQHF. Here the CDR3 DNA reads TGTGCCAGCACCACGGACAGGGCACAGCCCCAGCATTTT.

The chain has TRBV5-6 and TRBJ2-1; TRBD2 matches at 10 bases. The CDR3 contains 16 residues. V gave up 5 bases and J gave up 7 bases; unmatched junction bases: 12. CDR1 is SGHDT, CDR2 YYEEEE, per germline. The CDR3 spells CASSSDLAGVRNEQFF. CDR3 in DNA: TGTGCCAGCAGTTCGGATCTAGCGGGAGTGCGGAATGAGCAGTTCTTC. The full variable domain, completed using reference TRBV5-6 and TRBJ2-1, is DAGVTQSPTHLIKTRGQQVTLRCSPKSGHDTVSWYQQALGQGPQFIFQYYEEEERQRGNFPDRFSGHQFPNYSSELNVNALLLGDSALYLCASSSDLAGVRNEQFFGPGTRLTVL.

CDR3 in DNA: TGTGCCAGCAGTTACTCGACAGGGGCTTCAGGGACCCAGTACTTC. This encodes CASSYSTGASGTQYF. The chain recombines TRBV6-6 with TRBJ2-5; 8 nucleotides agree with TRBD1. Trimming cost V 0 bases and J 7 bases; bases outside gene matches: 7. CDR3 length equals 15 residues. Per germline, CDR1 MNHNY and CDR2 SVGAGI (reference sequence).

The chain recombines TRBV9 with TRBJ2-3; D is perhaps TRBD1 or TRBD2 (5 bases each). In germline, CDR1 is SGDLS, CDR2 YYNGEE. The CDR3 totals 15 residues. V shed 3 bases and J shed 4 bases, with 15 bases lying between them. DNA for the CDR3: TGTGCCAGCAGCGCCACTAGTGGGACGGCAGATACGCAGTATTTT. This translates into CASSATSGTADTQYF.

This chain links TRBV7-9 with TRBJ1-5, with D hard to call. CDR1 is SEHNR and CDR2 is FQNEAQ in the germline V gene (reference sequence). The CDR3 is 14 residues long. Trimming pared 3 bases from V and 1 base from J, leaving 7 bases between. CDR3 nucleotides: TGTGCCAGCAGCTTCGCATCAAGCAATCAGCCCCAGCATTTT. This gives the protein CASSFASSNQPQHF.

Here the CDR3 reads CASTSVNQPQHF. As DNA, the CDR3 is TGTGCCAGCACCTCAGTCAATCAGCCCCAGCATTTT. The rearrangement uses TRBV28 and TRBJ1-5; D is unresolved. The CDR3 has 12 amino acids. With 7 bases removed from V and 3 bases from J, the gap between germline ends came to 7 bases. From germline, CDR1 is MDHEN and CDR2 SYDVKM.

This chain connects TRBV3-1 (or the pseudogene TRBV3-2) to TRBJ2-6; no definite D call. Trimming cost V 1 base and J 0 bases, with 10 bases left between them. The germline V gene has CDR1 LGHDT and CDR2 YNNKEL (reference sequence). The CDR3 has 17 residues. CDR3 protein: CASSQVTPHSGANVLTF. As DNA, the CDR3 is TGTGCCAGCAGCCAAGTGACACCCCACTCTGGGGCCAACGTCCTGACTTTC.

The chain combines TRBV5-1 with TRBJ2-5, with 7 bases that match TRBD1. Germline V gene data show CDR1 as SGHRS and CDR2 as YFSETQ. CDR3 length equals 14 residues. V lost 4 bases, J lost 7 bases, and 10 bases stayed unmatched. Written as DNA, the CDR3 is TGCGCCAGCAGCCCGGGGACAGTGCCGGCGACCCAGTACTTC. Translation: CASSPGTVPATQYF.

The rearrangement uses TRBV5-1 and TRBJ2-7, with D uncertain. The CDR3 is made up of 16 amino acids. The ends were cut back, 0 bases at V and 3 bases at J, with 16 bases in the middle. Germline lookup yields CDR1 SGHRS and CDR2 YFSETQ. The CDR3 spells CASSLEGWAGGYEQYF. The CDR3 DNA sequence: TGCGCCAGCAGCTTGGAAGGCTGGGCAGGTGGCTACGAGCAGTACTTC.